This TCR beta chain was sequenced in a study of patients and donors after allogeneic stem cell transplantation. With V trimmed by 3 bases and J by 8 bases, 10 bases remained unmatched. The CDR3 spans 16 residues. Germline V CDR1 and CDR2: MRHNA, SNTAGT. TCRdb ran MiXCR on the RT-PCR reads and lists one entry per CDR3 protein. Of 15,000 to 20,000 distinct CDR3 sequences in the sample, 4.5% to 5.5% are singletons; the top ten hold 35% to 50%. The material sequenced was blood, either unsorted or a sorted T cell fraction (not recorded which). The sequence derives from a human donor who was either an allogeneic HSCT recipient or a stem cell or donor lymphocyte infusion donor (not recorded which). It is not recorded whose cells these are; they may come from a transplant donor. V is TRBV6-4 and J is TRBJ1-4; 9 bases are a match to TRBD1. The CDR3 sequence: CASSESQTGGKEKLFF. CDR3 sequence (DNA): TGTGCCAGCAGTGAGTCCCAGACAGGGGGTAAGGAAAAACTGTTTTTT.